This T cell receptor (beta chain) stems from a study of T cells in localized non-small cell lung cancer. The junction had 6 bases not matched to a gene; V was cut back by 6 bases and J by 2 bases. CDR1 is MNHEY, CDR2 SVGAGI, per germline. The CDR3 runs to 15 residues. The protocol was immunoSEQ multiplex PCR, while the TCRdb copy is restricted to in-frame clones and leaves out a portion. The data show 72,000 or so clones, with about nine tenths seen just once and just over 20% held by the top ten. The sequence was collected from a male donor at least 60 years old with stage III squamous cell lung carcinoma. This sequence joins TRBV6-5 and TRBJ1-5, with 8 bases aligning to TRBD1. This specimen consisted of peripheral blood, obtained before any cancer treatment. DNA of the CDR3: TGTGCCAGCAGCCCCGGACAGGGAGGCAATCAGCCCCAGCATTTT. Protein: CASSPGQGGNQPQHF.